Listed below are T cell receptor beta chains from one sample, sequenced in a study of T cell responses to AZD1222 COVID-19 vaccine. Generated by immunoSEQ multiplex PCR, the TCRdb table keeps only in-frame clones and is missing some. The sample contains 160,000 or so clones, 91% of which appear only once. The sequences come from peripheral blood, collected on day 0 of AZD1222 vaccination. Receptors originate from an adult in good health. Each CDR3 is given with its conserved first and last residue. The D gene is left open where the match is weak. Size values are once, few and many counts, or a class for expanded clones, and some rows have none.

v_gene,j_gene,abundance,d_gene,CDR3nt,CDR3aa
TRBV7-8,TRBJ2-1,-,-,TGTGCCAGCAGCTTAGGCCGATGGGGACTGTACAATGAGCAGTTCTTC,CASSLGRWGLYNEQFF
TRBV24-1,TRBJ2-2,few,-,TGTGCCACCAGTGATTTCGCGGGGACCGGGGAGCTGTTTTTT,CATSDFAGTGELFF
TRBV7-3,TRBJ2-1,-,-,TGTGCCAGCAGCTTAGGGCTACCCGGTGAGCAGTTCTTC,CASSLGLPGEQFF
TRBV24-1,TRBJ1-2,-,-,TGTGCCACCAGTGATTCGGCACTTCGCTATGGCTACACCTTC,CATSDSALRYGYTF
TRBV30,TRBJ2-7,-,-,TGTGCCTGGAGATCGTTCTTGGGTGAGCAGTACTTC,CAWRSFLGEQYF
TRBV5-5,TRBJ2-1,-,TRBD2,TGTGCCAGCAGCCTTAGCGGGAGCACCTACAATGAGCAGTTCTTC,CASSLSGSTYNEQFF
TRBV9,TRBJ1-2,-,TRBD1,TGTGCCAGCAGCGTAGAAGGACAGGGCATCGGTGGCTACACCTTC,CASSVEGQGIGGYTF
TRBV28,TRBJ2-3,-,-,TGTGCTTTCCGGGATAATTCAGATACGCAGTATTTT,CAFRDNSDTQYF
TRBV7-2,TRBJ2-1,-,-,TGTGCCAGCAGCTTAAGTTTTGGGCGGGGCAACAATGAGCAGTTCTTC,CASSLSFGRGNNEQFF
TRBV7-9,TRBJ2-7,few,TRBD2,TGTGCCAGCAGCTTAGCTGGCGGGAGGGTAAACGAGCAGTACTTC,CASSLAGGRVNEQYF
TRBV6-6,TRBJ1-2,-,TRBD1,TGTGCCAGCAGTCCCCCTACAGGGGACGGCTACACCTTC,CASSPPTGDGYTF
TRBV6-5,TRBJ1-6,-,TRBD1,TGTGCCAGCGCCGCCGGACAGGGGAATTCACCCCTCCACTTT,CASAAGQGNSPLHF
TRBV30,TRBJ2-1,-,-,TGTGCCTGGAGTGATCAAGACTGGGAGCAGTTCTTC,CAWSDQDWEQFF
TRBV10-1,TRBJ1-1,-,-,TGCGCCAGCAGTGTAGGTCCGAACACTGAAGCTTTCTTT,CASSVGPNTEAFF
TRBV2,TRBJ2-7,-,TRBD2,TGTGCCAGCAGTCCGGGACTAGCGGCCCTCTACGAGCAGTACTTC,CASSPGLAALYEQYF
TRBV11-2,TRBJ2-7,-,-,TGTGCCAGCAGCTCTGTCCGACGGGACTACGAGCAGTACTTC,CASSSVRRDYEQYF
TRBV7-2,TRBJ2-7,many,TRBD2,TGTGCCAGCAGCCCAGGACTAGCGGGAGCCCGATACTCCTACGAGCAGTACTTC,CASSPGLAGARYSYEQYF
TRBV20-1,TRBJ1-3,few,TRBD1,TGCAGTGCTAGTGTCAGGGGGTCTGGAAACACCATATATTTT,CSASVRGSGNTIYF
TRBV20-1,TRBJ2-3,-,-,TGCAGTGTGAGCTCCGATACGCAGTATTTT,CSVSSDTQYF
TRBV10-3,TRBJ1-6,-,TRBD1,TGTGCCATCAGTGAGGTACAGGGGGAACGATCACCCCTCCACTTT,CAISEVQGERSPLHF
TRBV6-5,TRBJ1-1,-,-,TGTGCCAGCATGGGGGGGGTAACTGAAGCTTTCTTT,CASMGGVTEAFF
TRBV3-1/TRBV3-2,TRBJ2-7,-,-,TGTGCCAGCAGCCAAGGCTTTGGATACCACCTTTCCTACGAGCAGTACTTC,CASSQGFGYHLSYEQYF
TRBV2,TRBJ2-7,-,TRBD2,TGTGCCAGCAGTTCGGGACTAGCGGGAACCTACGAGCAGTACTTC,CASSSGLAGTYEQYF
TRBV9,TRBJ2-2,-,-,TGTGCCAGCAGGGTTGGGTCCGGGGAGCTGTTTTTT,CASRVGSGELFF
TRBV7-9,TRBJ1-1,once,-,TGTGCCAGCAGCTTGGATCGGTTAAACACTGAAGCTTTCTTT,CASSLDRLNTEAFF
TRBV27,TRBJ2-3,-,TRBD1,TGTGCCAGCAGGCCCGGGACAGGGGCCTCACTAGGTACGCAGTATTTT,CASRPGTGASLGTQYF
TRBV28,TRBJ2-7,-,-,TGTGCCAGCAGTTTCCTAGGGGACTACGAGCAGTACTTC,CASSFLGDYEQYF
TRBV11-3,TRBJ2-1,-,-,TGTGCCAGCAGCCATGGACTGTTCAGATACAATGAGCAGTTCTTC,CASSHGLFRYNEQFF
TRBV9,TRBJ2-3,-,TRBD2,TGTGCCAGCAGCGGTCGCAAGCGGGAGATCACAGATACGCAGTATTTT,CASSGRKREITDTQYF
TRBV7-9,TRBJ1-5,-,TRBD1,TGTGCCAGCAGCCGGTGGGGACAGGGTAGGAATCAGCCCCAGCATTTT,CASSRWGQGRNQPQHF
TRBV6-5,TRBJ1-2,-,TRBD1,TGTGCCAGCAGTTACGGGACAGCCGCTAACTATGGCTACACCTTC,CASSYGTAANYGYTF
TRBV5-1,TRBJ2-5,-,TRBD2,TGCGCCAGCAGCCCCCAGACTAGCGGGGTGGAGACCCAGTACTTC,CASSPQTSGVETQYF
TRBV7-2,TRBJ2-1,-,TRBD2,TGTGCCAGCAGCTTAGCTCCGACTAGCGGGTACAATGAGCAGTTCTTC,CASSLAPTSGYNEQFF
TRBV7-6,TRBJ2-3,-,-,TGTGCCAGCAGCTCCAACGACGTTGATACGCAGTATTTT,CASSSNDVDTQYF
TRBV19,TRBJ2-2,few,-,TGTGCCAGTAGTATAGTAGGTGACACCGGGGAGCTGTTTTTT,CASSIVGDTGELFF
TRBV10-3,TRBJ2-7,few,TRBD1,TGTGCCATCAGTGAGACTCGACAGGGGTGGGACGAGCAGTACTTC,CAISETRQGWDEQYF
TRBV28,TRBJ1-2,-,TRBD1,TGTGCCAGCAGAAGGGGTAGGACAGGGGACTATGGCTACACCTTC,CASRRGRTGDYGYTF
TRBV3-1/TRBV3-2,TRBJ2-6,-,TRBD1,TGTGCCAGCAGCCAGGGACAGGGAAACTCTGGGGCCAACGTCCTGACTTTC,CASSQGQGNSGANVLTF
TRBV28,TRBJ2-7,-,-,TGTGCCAGCAGTTTGACAGGTTTCTCCTACGAGCAGTACTTC,CASSLTGFSYEQYF
TRBV12-3/TRBV12-4,TRBJ1-1,-,-,TGTGCCAGCAGTTTAGCCGGGGGTGAAGCTTTCTTT,CASSLAGGEAFF
TRBV6-2/TRBV6-3,TRBJ1-2,-,-,TGTGCCAGCAGTTACTACAGGACGCGAGCCTATGGCTACACCTTC,CASSYYRTRAYGYTF
TRBV27,TRBJ2-7,-,-,TGTGCCAGCAGTTTATCTTCAGCGAATCCCCACGAGCAGTACTTC,CASSLSSANPHEQYF
TRBV5-5,TRBJ2-2,few,-,TGTGCCAGCAGCTTGCAGGGTTCGAACACCGGGGAGCTGTTTTTT,CASSLQGSNTGELFF
TRBV2,TRBJ2-1,once,TRBD1,TGTGCCAGCAGCGACAGGGTCGGGCAGTTCTTC,CASSDRVGQFF
TRBV5-5,TRBJ2-2,-,TRBD2,TGTGCCAGCAGCTTGGCCCCGGCGGGAGGTGCCGGGGAGCTGTTTTTT,CASSLAPAGGAGELFF
TRBV19,TRBJ1-2,-,-,TGTGCCAGTAGTAATGCCGGGGCTCCCTTCTATGGCTACACCTTC,CASSNAGAPFYGYTF
TRBV5-4,TRBJ1-4,-,TRBD1,TGTGCCAGCAGCCGCCCGGGCCAGGGGGCCGGCGGGGAAAAACTGTTTTTT,CASSRPGQGAGGEKLFF
TRBV9,TRBJ2-1,-,-,TGTGCCAGCAGCGTAAGCGGAGTAAGTTACAATGAGCAGTTCTTC,CASSVSGVSYNEQFF
TRBV27,TRBJ2-7,-,-,TGTGCCAGCAGTTTAAGGGTGGCGGGACTCTCCTACGAGCAGTACTTC,CASSLRVAGLSYEQYF
TRBV6-6,TRBJ1-4,-,-,TGTGCCAGCAGTTACGAGGCAACTAATGAAAAACTGTTTTTT,CASSYEATNEKLFF
TRBV25-1,TRBJ1-3,few,-,TGTGCCAGCAGTCTCGCCCGGCTCTCTGGAAACACCATATATTTT,CASSLARLSGNTIYF